One TCR beta chain is described in this entry. No antigen is known for it. The length of the CDR3 is 18 residues. Germline loops: CDR1 MDHEN, CDR2 SYDVKM. Trimming took 1 base from V and 2 from J, leaving 20 bases between them. When replicate PCRs were run on sorted subsets, they used roughly 0.2 ug DNA, some 29,000 T cell genomes. The repertoire was sequenced with immunoSEQ multiplex PCR; TCRdb's copy has only in-frame clones and lacks some. The data contain some 2,500,000 clones, approximately 94% of them seen just once; the ten biggest clones take up 0.35% to 0.45%. These data originate in a study of shared clonotypes between healthy human individuals. The study's findings and limits: Represented diversity (both genetic and exposure-history) was limited by the small number of donors.

Each of the donors was a healthy adult who was HIV-negative and had not had a recent acute infection or vaccination. Sequenced input: naive CD4+ T cells from PBMCs. This sample's subset: CD45RA+ positively selected. The genes are TRBV28 and TRBJ2-5; possibly TRBD1 for D (5 bases). The TCR comes from a man between 18 and 35 years old in good health. Some clones in this sample may be carry-over from other donors' samples. The CDR3, as DNA: TGTGCCAGCAGTTTATCCCTGCCCGGGTTACAGGCGCAAGAGACCCAGTACTTC. The encoded protein is CASSLSLPGLQAQETQYF.